Below, 10 T cell receptor beta chains from the same sample are listed, as sequenced in a study of CD8+CD57+ T cells in acquired aplastic anemia. CDR3 and TCR beta VDJ profiling relied on genomic DNA as the template. TCRdb analysed the reads with MiXCR anew, one entry per CDR3 protein. This table holds under 200,000 distinct CDR3 sequences, about three fifths found once. The specimen sequenced was sorted CD4+, CD8+, or CD8+CD57+ T cells (not recorded which) from PBMCs. Receptors were obtained from a human donor with severe aplastic anemia or a healthy control (not recorded which).

This chain joins TRBV7-9 and TRBJ1-1; the D gene is possibly TRBD1 (6 bases). Germline loops: CDR1 SEHNR, CDR2 FQNEAQ (reference sequence). The CDR3 has 14 amino acids. Trimming took off 7 bases at V and 6 bases at J, with 18 bases between the two ends. CDR3 in DNA: TGTGCCAGCACGTACCGGGAGGGGGGGTCTGAAGCTTTCTTT. Its translation: CASTYREGGSEAFF.

The rearrangement links TRBV29-1 to TRBJ2-7; perhaps TRBD2 as D (6 bases). V was cut by 1 base and J by 2 bases, with 9 bases left in between. This CDR3 contains 13 residues. Germline-derived CDR1 and CDR2 are SQVTM and ANQGSEA. The CDR3 bases are TGCAGCGTTGAAGGGGGGGTCGCCTACGAGCAGTACTTC. It translates to CSVEGGVAYEQYF.

The V and J genes are TRBV10-3 and TRBJ2-1; 8 nucleotides match TRBD2. The CDR3 runs 14 residues. With 3 bases clipped from V and 6 bases from J, the junction kept 4 bases outside the gene matches. From germline, CDR1 is ENHRY and CDR2 SYGVKD. The CDR3 region is CAISEGLAVNEQFF. CDR3 nucleotides: TGTGCCATCAGTGAAGGACTAGCAGTCAATGAGCAGTTCTTC.

This clonotype has ten or more counts. This chain links TRBV7-3 with TRBJ1-1; 7 bases align to TRBD1. Germline V gene sequence: CDR1 SGHTA, CDR2 FQGTGA. With 5 bases clipped from V and 5 bases from J, the junction kept 17 bases outside the gene matches. This CDR3 spans 17 amino acids. Here the CDR3 reads CASSQNVAGGRWTEAFF. The CDR3 DNA reads TGTGCCAGCAGCCAAAACGTGGCAGGGGGGCGGTGGACTGAAGCTTTCTTT.

The CDR3 DNA is TGCAGCGTTGTCATAAACTCTGGGGCCAACGTCCTGACTTTC. It specifies CSVVINSGANVLTF. The V call is TRBV29-1, the J call TRBJ2-6; no clear D. The CDR3 sequence is 14 residues long. CDR1 and CDR2 from the germline V gene are SQVTM and ANQGSEA. Trimming removed 4 bases from V and 0 bases from J, with 7 bases in between.

This clonotype showed up just a few times. The chain employs TRBV19 and TRBJ1-5; D is undetermined. CDR3 length: 15 residues. V was shortened by 4 bases and J by 1 base, with 11 bases between the two germline ends. The germline V gene has CDR1 LNHDA and CDR2 SQIVND (reference sequence). This CDR3 is CASSNRTGSNQPQHF. In DNA, the CDR3 is TGTGCCAGTAGTAATCGGACTGGGAGCAATCAGCCCCAGCATTTT. The full variable domain, with the rest looked up from reference TRBV19 and TRBJ1-5, is DGGITQSPKYLFRKEGQNVTLSCEQNLNHDAMYWYRQDPGQGLRLIYYSQIVNDFQKGDIAEGYSVSREKKESFPLTVTSAQKNPTAFYLCASSNRTGSNQPQHFGDGTRLSIL.

V is TRBV19 and J is TRBJ2-5; D may be TRBD2 (7 bases). Trimming took 6 bases from V and 4 from J, leaving 12 bases between them. CDR1 and CDR2 from the germline V gene are LNHDA and SQIVND (reference sequence). The CDR3 sequence is 13 residues long. The CDR3 is CASRGGPGETQYF. In DNA form, the CDR3 reads TGTGCCAGTAGGGGGGGGCCGGGAGAGACCCAGTACTTC. Combining the CDR3 with reference TRBV19 and TRBJ2-5 gives the whole variable domain DGGITQSPKYLFRKEGQNVTLSCEQNLNHDAMYWYRQDPGQGLRLIYYSQIVNDFQKGDIAEGYSVSREKKESFPLTVTSAQKNPTAFYLCASRGGPGETQYFGPGTRLLVL.

This chain joins TRBV20-1 and TRBJ2-3; 9 nucleotides align to TRBD2. Germline CDR1 DFQATT, CDR2 SNEGSKA (reference sequence). Germline trimming cut 3 bases from V and 1 base from J; bases unmatched to any gene: 5. The CDR3 length is 15 residues. CDR3 amino acids: CSASHSGGGTDTQYF. The CDR3 region has the DNA TGCAGTGCTAGCCATAGCGGGGGAGGCACAGATACGCAGTATTTT.

This rearrangement joins TRBV5-1 to TRBJ2-1; D might be TRBD1 (6 bases). The CDR3 totals 15 residues. Germline CDR1 reads SGHRS; CDR2 reads YFSETQ. The ends were cut back, 7 bases at V and 8 bases at J, with 22 bases in the middle. CDR3 amino acids: CASLIAYHRADEQFF. Written as DNA, the CDR3 is TGCGCCAGCCTCATAGCCTATCACAGGGCCGATGAGCAGTTCTTC.

This chain joins TRBV7-9 and TRBJ2-7; D is possibly TRBD2 (6 bases). The CDR3 loop spans 14 amino acids. Trimming left V 3 bases short and J 2 bases short, with 11 bases between. Germline CDR1 and CDR2: SEHNR and FQNEAQ (reference sequence). The CDR3 loop is CASSLEGAPYEQYF. The DNA for the CDR3 is TGTGCCAGCAGCTTGGAGGGAGCCCCCTACGAGCAGTACTTC.